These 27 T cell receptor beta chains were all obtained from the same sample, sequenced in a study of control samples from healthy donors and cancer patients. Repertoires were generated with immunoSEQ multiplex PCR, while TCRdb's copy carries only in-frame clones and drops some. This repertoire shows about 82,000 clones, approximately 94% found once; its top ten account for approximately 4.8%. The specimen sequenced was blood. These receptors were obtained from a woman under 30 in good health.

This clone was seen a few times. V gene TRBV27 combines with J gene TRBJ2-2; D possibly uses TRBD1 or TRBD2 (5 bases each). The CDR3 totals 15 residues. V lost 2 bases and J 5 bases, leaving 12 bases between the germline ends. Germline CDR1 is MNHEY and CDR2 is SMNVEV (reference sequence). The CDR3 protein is CASSLRDRGTGELFF. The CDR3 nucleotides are TGTGCCAGCAGTTTACGGGATAGGGGTACCGGGGAGCTGTTTTTT.

CDR3 region: CASSLTWADTIYF. The CDR3 coding sequence is TGTGCCAGCAGCTTAACATGGGCTGACACCATATATTTT. This chain connects TRBV7-7 to TRBJ1-3, with unresolved D. Germline values: CDR1 SSHAT, CDR2 FNYEAQ (reference sequence). Trimming left V 2 bases short and J 8 bases short, with 10 bases between. This CDR3 region has 13 residues. Full variable domain (rest looked up from reference TRBV7-7 and TRBJ1-3): GAGVSQSPRYKVTKRGQDVTLRCDPISSHATLYWYQQALGQGPEFLTYFNYEAQPDKSGLPSDRFSAERPEGSISTLTIQRTEQRDSAMYRCASSLTWADTIYFGEGSWLTVV.

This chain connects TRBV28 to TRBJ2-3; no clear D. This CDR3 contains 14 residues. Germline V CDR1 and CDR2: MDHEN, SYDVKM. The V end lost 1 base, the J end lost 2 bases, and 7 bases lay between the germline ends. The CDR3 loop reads CASSLSGLTDTQYF. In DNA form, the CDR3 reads TGTGCCAGCAGTTTATCCGGCCTCACAGATACGCAGTATTTT.

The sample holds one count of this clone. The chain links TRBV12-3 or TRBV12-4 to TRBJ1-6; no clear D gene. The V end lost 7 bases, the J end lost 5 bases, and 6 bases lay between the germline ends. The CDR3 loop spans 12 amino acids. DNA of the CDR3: TGTGCCAGCACGGAGAATAATTCACCCCTCCACTTT. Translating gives CASTENNSPLHF.

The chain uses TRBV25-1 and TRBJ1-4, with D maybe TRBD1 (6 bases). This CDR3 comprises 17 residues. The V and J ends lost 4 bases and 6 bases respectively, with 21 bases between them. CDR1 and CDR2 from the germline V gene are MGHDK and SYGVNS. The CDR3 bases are TGTGCCAGCAGTGTTCCGCATCCCGGGACATATTATGAAAAACTGTTTTTT. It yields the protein CASSVPHPGTYYEKLFF. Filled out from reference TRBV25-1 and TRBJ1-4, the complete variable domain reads EADIYQTPRYLVIGTGKKITLECSQTMGHDKMYWYQQDPGMELHLIHYSYGVNSTEKGDLSSESTVSRIRTEHFPLTLESARPSHTSQYLCASSVPHPGTYYEKLFFGSGTQLSVL.

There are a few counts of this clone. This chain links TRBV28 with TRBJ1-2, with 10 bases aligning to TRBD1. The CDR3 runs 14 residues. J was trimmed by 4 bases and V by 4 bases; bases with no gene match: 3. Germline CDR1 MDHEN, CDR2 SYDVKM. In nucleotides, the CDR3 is TGTGCCAGCAGTTACGGGACAGGGGCCTATGGCTACACCTTC. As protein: CASSYGTGAYGYTF.

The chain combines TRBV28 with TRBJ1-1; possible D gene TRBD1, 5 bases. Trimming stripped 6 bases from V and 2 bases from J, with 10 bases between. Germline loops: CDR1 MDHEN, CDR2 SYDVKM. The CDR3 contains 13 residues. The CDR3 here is CASRSTVNTEAFF. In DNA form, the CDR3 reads TGTGCCAGCAGGTCGACAGTAAACACTGAAGCTTTCTTT.

This CDR3 reads CASSLLAWGSGDEQYF. In DNA, the CDR3 is TGTGCCAGCAGTTTATTAGCGTGGGGTTCCGGGGACGAGCAGTACTTC. The chain carries TRBV28 and TRBJ2-7; maybe TRBD2 (5 bases). In germline, CDR1 is MDHEN, CDR2 SYDVKM. V dropped 1 base and J dropped 5 bases, with 18 bases sitting between them. The CDR3 totals 16 residues.

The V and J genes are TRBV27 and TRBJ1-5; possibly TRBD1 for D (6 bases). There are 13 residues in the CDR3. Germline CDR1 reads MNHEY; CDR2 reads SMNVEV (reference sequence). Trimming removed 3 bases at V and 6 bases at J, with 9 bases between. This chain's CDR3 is CASSFQGTQPQHF. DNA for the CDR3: TGTGCCAGCAGTTTTCAGGGGACTCAGCCCCAGCATTTT.

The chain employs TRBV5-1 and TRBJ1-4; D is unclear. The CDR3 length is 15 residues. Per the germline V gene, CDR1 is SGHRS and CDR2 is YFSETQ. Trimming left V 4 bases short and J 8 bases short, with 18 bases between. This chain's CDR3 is CASSLGDRDREKLFF. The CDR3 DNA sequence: TGCGCCAGCAGCCTGGGTGATAGGGATCGGGAAAAACTGTTTTTT.

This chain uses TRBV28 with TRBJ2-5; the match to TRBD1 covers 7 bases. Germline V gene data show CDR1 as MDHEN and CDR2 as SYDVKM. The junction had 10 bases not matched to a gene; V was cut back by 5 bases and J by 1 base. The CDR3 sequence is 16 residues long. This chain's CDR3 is CASSPLRDSVQETQYF. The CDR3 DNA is TGTGCCAGCAGTCCCCTAAGGGACAGCGTCCAAGAGACCCAGTACTTC.

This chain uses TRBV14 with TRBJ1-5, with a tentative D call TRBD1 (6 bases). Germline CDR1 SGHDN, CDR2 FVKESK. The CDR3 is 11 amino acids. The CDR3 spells CGQGKNQPQHF. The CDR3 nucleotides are TGTGGGCAGGGGAAAAATCAGCCCCAGCATTTT.

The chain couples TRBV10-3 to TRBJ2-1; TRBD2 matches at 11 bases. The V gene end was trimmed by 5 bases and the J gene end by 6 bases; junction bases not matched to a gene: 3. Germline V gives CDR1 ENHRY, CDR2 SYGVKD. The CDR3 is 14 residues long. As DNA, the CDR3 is TGTGCCATCAGTTCAGGGACTAGCGGCAATGAGCAGTTCTTC. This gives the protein CAISSGTSGNEQFF.

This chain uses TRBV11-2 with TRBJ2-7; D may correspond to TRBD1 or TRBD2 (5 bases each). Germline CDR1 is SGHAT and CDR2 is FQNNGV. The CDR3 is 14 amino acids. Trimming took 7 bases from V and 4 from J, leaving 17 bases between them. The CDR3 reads CASIPPSGLYEQYF. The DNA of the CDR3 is TGTGCCAGCATCCCGCCCTCGGGGCTATACGAGCAGTACTTC.

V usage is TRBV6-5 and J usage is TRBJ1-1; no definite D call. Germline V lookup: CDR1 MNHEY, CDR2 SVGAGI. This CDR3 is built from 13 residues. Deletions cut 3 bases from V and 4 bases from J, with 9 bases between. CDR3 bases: TGTGCCAGCAGTTATTTGGCCCGCACTGAAGCTTTCTTT. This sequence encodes CASSYLARTEAFF.

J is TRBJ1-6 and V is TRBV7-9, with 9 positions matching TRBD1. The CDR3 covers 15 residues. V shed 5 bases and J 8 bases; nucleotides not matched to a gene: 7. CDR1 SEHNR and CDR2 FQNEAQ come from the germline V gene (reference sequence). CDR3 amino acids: CASSPGTGPYSPLHF. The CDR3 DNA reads TGTGCCAGCAGCCCGGGGACAGGGCCATATTCACCCCTCCACTTT.

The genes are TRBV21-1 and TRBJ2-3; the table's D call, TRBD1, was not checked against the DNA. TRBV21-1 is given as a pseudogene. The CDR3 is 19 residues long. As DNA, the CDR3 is TGTGCCAGCAGCGGCGGGACAGGGGGCGCCCCTGTGGACACAGATACGCAGTATTTT. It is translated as CASSGGTGGAPVDTDTQYF.

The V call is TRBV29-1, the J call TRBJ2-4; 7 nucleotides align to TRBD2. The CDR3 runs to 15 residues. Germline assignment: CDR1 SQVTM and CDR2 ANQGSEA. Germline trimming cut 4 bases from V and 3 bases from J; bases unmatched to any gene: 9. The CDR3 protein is CSVGFWTRGKNIQYF. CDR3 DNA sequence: TGCAGCGTTGGATTTTGGACTAGGGGCAAAAACATTCAGTACTTC.

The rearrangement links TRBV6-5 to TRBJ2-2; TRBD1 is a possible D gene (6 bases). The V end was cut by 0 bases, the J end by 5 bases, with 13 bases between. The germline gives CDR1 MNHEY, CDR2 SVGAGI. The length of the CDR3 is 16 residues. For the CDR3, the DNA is TGTGCCAGCAGTTACTCGAACCCAACAGGGACCGGGGAGCTGTTTTTT. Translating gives CASSYSNPTGTGELFF.

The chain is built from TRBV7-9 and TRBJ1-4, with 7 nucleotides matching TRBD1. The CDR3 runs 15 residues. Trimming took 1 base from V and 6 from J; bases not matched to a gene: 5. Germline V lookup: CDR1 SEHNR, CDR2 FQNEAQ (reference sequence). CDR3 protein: CASSLVDREDEKLFF. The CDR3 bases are TGTGCCAGCAGCTTAGTCGACAGGGAAGATGAAAAACTGTTTTTT.

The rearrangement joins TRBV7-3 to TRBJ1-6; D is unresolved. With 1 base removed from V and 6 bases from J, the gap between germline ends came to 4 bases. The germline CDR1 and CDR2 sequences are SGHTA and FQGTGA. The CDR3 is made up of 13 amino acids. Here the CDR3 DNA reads TGTGCCAGCAGCTTAATTGCTAATTCACCCCTCCACTTT. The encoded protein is CASSLIANSPLHF.

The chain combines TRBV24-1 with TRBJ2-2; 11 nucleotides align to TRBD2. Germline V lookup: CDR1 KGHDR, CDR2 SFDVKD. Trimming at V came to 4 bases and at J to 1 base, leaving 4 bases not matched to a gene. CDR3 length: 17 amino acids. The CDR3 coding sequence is TGTGCCACCAGTGACCCCGGGACTAGCGGGAACACCGGGGAGCTGTTTTTT. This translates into CATSDPGTSGNTGELFF.

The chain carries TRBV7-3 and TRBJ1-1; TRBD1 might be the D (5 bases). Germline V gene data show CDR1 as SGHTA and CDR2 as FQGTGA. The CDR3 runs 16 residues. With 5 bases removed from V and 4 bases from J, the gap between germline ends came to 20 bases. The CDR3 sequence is CASSPSGGDRGTEAFF. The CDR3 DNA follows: TGTGCCAGCAGCCCATCTGGGGGGGACCGAGGCACTGAAGCTTTCTTT.

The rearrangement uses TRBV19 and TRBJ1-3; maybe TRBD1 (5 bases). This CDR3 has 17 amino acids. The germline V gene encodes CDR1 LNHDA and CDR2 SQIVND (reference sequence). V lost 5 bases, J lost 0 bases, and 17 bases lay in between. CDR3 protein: CASSPGTSRSSGNTIYF. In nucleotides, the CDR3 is TGTGCCAGTAGTCCCGGGACTTCACGGAGCTCTGGAAACACCATATATTTT. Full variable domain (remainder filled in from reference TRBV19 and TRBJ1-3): DGGITQSPKYLFRKEGQNVTLSCEQNLNHDAMYWYRQDPGQGLRLIYYSQIVNDFQKGDIAEGYSVSREKKESFPLTVTSAQKNPTAFYLCASSPGTSRSSGNTIYFGEGSWLTVV.

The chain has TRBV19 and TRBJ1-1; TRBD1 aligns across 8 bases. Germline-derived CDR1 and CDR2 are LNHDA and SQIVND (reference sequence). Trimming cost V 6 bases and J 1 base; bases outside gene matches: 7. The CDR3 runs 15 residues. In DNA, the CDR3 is TGTGCCAGTAGAACGACCGGGACAGGGAACACTGAAGCTTTCTTT. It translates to CASRTTGTGNTEAFF.

The CDR3 spells CASSLAPASAGGIRGELFF. In nucleotides, the CDR3 is TGTGCCAGCAGCTTAGCTCCCGCGTCTGCGGGGGGGATTCGTGGGGAGCTGTTTTTT. The J gene is TRBJ2-2, the V gene TRBV7-2; TRBD2 agrees at 9 bases. With 0 bases clipped from V and 8 bases from J, the junction kept 16 bases outside the gene matches. The CDR3 loop spans 19 amino acids. Per the germline V gene, CDR1 is SGHTA and CDR2 is FQGNSA.

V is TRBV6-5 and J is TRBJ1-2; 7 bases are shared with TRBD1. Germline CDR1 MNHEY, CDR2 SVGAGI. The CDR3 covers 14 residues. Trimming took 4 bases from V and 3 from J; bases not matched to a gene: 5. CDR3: CASSLSGTDYGYTF. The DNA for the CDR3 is TGTGCCAGCAGTTTATCCGGGACAGACTATGGCTACACCTTC.